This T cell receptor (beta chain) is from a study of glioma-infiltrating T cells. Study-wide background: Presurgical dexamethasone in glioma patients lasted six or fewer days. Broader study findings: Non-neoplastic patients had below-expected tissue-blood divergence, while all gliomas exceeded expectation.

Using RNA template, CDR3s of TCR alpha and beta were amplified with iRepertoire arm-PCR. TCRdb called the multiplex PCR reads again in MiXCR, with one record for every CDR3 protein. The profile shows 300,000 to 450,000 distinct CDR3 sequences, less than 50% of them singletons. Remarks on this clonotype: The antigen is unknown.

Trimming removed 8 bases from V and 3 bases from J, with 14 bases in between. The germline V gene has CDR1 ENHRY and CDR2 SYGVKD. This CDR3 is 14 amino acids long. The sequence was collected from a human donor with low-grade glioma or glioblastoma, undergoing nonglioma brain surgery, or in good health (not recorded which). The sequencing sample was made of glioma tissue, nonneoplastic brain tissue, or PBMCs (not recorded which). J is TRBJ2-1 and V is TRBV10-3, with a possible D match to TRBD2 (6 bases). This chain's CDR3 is CAISGGDLYNEQFF. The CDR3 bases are TGTGCCATCTCGGGCGGGGACCTCTACAATGAGCAGTTCTTC.